The source of this T cell receptor beta chain is a study of tumor-infiltrating lymphocytes in primary liver carcinoma. Co-extraction of RNA and DNA was performed on about 19-30 mg of unsorted bulk tissue. Synthesis of TCR beta cDNA was carried out from approximately 500 ng total RNA with a constant-region primer. Researchers made the TCR beta libraries by running three nested multiplex PCR rounds with slightly modified ARM-PCR. Running 10 cycles apiece, the first two PCR rounds relied on TRBV1-TRBV30 forward primers together with a C-beta reverse primer. TCRdb re-derived calls from the multiplex PCR reads in MiXCR, one entry per CDR3 protein. The table has around 100,000 distinct CDR3 sequences, around two thirds seen once. The CDR3 runs 12 residues. In germline, CDR1 is SGHAT, CDR2 FQNNGV. With regard to this clonotype: One end of the junction varies from germline; a read error may be responsible.

This chain uses TRBV11-2 with TRBJ2-5; D uncertain. The sequence was collected from a woman between 55 and 75 years old with primary liver carcinoma and hepatitis B virus infection. The sample comprised liver tumor tissue from sampling region 5. Subset: tumor region T5, tumor centre. CDR3 sequence reads: CARNSDLETQYF. The CDR3 DNA reads TGTGCCAGGAACTCCGATCTAGAGACCCAGTACTTT.